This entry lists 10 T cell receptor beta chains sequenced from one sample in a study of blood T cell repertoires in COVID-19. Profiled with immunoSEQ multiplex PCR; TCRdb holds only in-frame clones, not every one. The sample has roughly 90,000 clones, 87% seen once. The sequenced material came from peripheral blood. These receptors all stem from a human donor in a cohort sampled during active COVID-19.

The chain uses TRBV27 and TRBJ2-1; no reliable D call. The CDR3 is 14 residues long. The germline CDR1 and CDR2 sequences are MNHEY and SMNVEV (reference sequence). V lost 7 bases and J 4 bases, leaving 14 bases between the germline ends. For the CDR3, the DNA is TGTGCCAGCACCACAGCCGGAAATTACAATGAGCAGTTCTTC. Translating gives CASTTAGNYNEQFF.

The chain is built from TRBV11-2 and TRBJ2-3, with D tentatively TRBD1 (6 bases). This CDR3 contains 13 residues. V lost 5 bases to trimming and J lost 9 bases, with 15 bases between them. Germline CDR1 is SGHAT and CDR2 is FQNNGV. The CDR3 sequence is CASSRIRGSTQYF. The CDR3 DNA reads TGTGCCAGCAGCCGTATCAGGGGATCAACGCAGTATTTT.

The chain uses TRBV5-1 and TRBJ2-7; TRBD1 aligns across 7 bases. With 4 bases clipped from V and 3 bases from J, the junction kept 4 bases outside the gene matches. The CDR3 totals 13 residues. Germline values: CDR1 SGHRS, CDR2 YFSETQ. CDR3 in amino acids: CASSPTGNYEQYF. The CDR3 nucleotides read TGCGCCAGCAGCCCGACAGGGAACTACGAGCAGTACTTC.

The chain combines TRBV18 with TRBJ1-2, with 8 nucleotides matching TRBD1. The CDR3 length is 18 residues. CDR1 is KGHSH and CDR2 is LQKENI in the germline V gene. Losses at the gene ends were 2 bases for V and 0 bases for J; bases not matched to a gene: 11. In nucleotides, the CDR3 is TGTGCCAGCTCACCAGGGACAGGTGATAAACACTCTAACTATGGCTACACCTTC. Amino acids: CASSPGTGDKHSNYGYTF.

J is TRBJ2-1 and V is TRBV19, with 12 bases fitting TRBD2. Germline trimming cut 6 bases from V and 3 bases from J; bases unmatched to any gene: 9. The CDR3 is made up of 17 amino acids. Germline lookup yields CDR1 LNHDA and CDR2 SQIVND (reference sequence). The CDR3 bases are TGTGCCAGTAGAGGGAGGACTAGCGGGACCCTCTACAATGAGCAGTTCTTC. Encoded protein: CASRGRTSGTLYNEQFF.

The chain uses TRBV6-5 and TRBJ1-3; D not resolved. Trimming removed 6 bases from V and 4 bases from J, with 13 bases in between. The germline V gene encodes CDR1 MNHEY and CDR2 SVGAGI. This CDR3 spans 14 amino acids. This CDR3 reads CASRGLELGNTIYF. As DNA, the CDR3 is TGTGCCAGCAGGGGCCTGGAACTGGGAAACACCATATATTTT.

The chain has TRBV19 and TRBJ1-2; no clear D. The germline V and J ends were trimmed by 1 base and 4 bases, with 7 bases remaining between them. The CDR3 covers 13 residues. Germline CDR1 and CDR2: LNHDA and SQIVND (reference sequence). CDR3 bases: TGTGCCAGTAGTATAGCGACATTCTATGGCTACACCTTC. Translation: CASSIATFYGYTF.

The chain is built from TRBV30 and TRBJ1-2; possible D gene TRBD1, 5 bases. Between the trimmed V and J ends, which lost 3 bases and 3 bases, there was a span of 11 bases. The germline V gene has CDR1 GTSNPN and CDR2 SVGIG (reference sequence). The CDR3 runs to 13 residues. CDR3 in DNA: TGTGCCTGGAGCGCTCCAGGGTACTATGGCTACACCTTC. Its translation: CAWSAPGYYGYTF.

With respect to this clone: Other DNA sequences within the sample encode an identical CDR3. CDR3 amino acids: CASSLLGRETQYF. Here the CDR3 DNA reads TGTGCCAGCAGTTTATTGGGGCGGGAGACCCAGTACTTC. The rearrangement links TRBV12-3 or TRBV12-4 to TRBJ2-5, with a possible D match to TRBD1 (5 bases). The germline V and J ends were trimmed by 2 bases and 5 bases, with 9 bases remaining between them. The CDR3 is 13 amino acids.

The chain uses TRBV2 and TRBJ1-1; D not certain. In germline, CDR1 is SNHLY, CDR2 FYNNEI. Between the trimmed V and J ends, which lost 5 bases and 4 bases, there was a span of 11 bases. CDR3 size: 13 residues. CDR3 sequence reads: CASSWEEGTEAFF. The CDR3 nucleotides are TGTGCCAGCAGTTGGGAAGAGGGCACTGAAGCTTTCTTT.